A single sample is the source of the 18 T cell receptor beta chains below, sequenced in a study of cytomegalovirus exposure and HLA in healthy donors. PCR used 60 Vbeta primers and 13 Jbeta primers. The method was immunoSEQ multiplex PCR; TCRdb's version includes in-frame clones alone and lacks a portion of them. The sample is made up of about 200,000 clones, and the top ten hold approximately 6.9% of it. The sequenced material came from PBMCs. These TCRs come from a man aged 25-45 years in good health and CMV-seronegative.

Here the CDR3 reads CASSPVAYQETQYF. The CDR3 DNA reads as TGTGCCAGCAGCCCCGTAGCTTACCAAGAGACCCAGTACTTC. The chain joins TRBV7-9 to TRBJ2-5, with D unclear. The germline CDR1 and CDR2 sequences are SEHNR and FQNEAQ (reference sequence). Trimming stripped 5 bases from V and 0 bases from J, with 10 bases between. CDR3 size: 14 residues. The full variable domain, completed using reference TRBV7-9 and TRBJ2-5, is DTGVSQNPRHKITKRGQNVTFRCDPISEHNRLYWYRQTLGQGPEFLTYFQNEAQLEKSRLLSDRFSAERPKGSFSTLEIQRTEQGDSAMYLCASSPVAYQETQYFGPGTRLLVL.

The chain employs TRBV11-2 and TRBJ2-6, with 10 bases matching TRBD2. The trim removed 1 base at V and 2 bases at J, leaving 8 bases unmatched. Per germline, CDR1 SGHAT and CDR2 FQNNGV. The CDR3 is made up of 19 amino acids. DNA for the CDR3: TGTGCCAGCAGCTTAGCTTCTAGCGGGAGACTTACTGGGGCCAACGTCCTGACTTTC. This gives the protein CASSLASSGRLTGANVLTF. The whole variable domain, filled in from reference TRBV11-2 and TRBJ2-6, reads EAGVAQSPRYKIIEKRQSVAFWCNPISGHATLYWYQQILGQGPKLLIQFQNNGVVDDSQLPKDRFSAERLKGVDSTLKIQPAKLEDSAVYLCASSLASSGRLTGANVLTFGAGSRLTVL.

To note about this clone: Distinct nucleotide sequences in the sample also encode this CDR3. The gene calls are TRBV5-1 and TRBJ1-3, with 9 bases that match TRBD1. Germline assignment: CDR1 SGHRS and CDR2 YFSETQ. J was trimmed by 2 bases and V by 0 bases; bases with no gene match: 0. The CDR3 is made up of 15 amino acids. The CDR3 loop is CASSLGQGAGNTIYF. CDR3 coding DNA: TGCGCCAGCAGCTTGGGACAGGGGGCTGGAAACACCATATATTTT.

The gene calls are TRBV4-3 and TRBJ2-7, with TRBD2 matching 7 bases. CDR1 and CDR2 from the germline V gene are LGHNA and YSLEER. The trim removed 3 bases at V and 6 bases at J, leaving 2 bases unmatched. CDR3 length equals 12 residues. CDR3 amino acids: CASSHGGTEQYF. CDR3 nucleotides: TGCGCCAGCAGCCACGGGGGGACCGAGCAGTACTTC.

Concerning this clone: The conserved phenylalanine or tryptophan is not found at the CDR3 terminus, so this likely reflects a read error. CDR3 nucleotides: TGCGCCAGCAGCTCCGCGACAGGGGAAGGCCTCTACACCTCC. Translating gives CASSSATGEGLYTS. The gene calls are TRBV5-1 and TRBJ1-2; 8 nucleotides align to TRBD1. The germline gives CDR1 SGHRS, CDR2 YFSETQ. The trim removed 3 bases at V and 10 bases at J, leaving 11 bases unmatched. The CDR3 has 14 amino acids.

V and J are TRBV30 and TRBJ2-2; no definite D call. CDR1 is GTSNPN and CDR2 is SVGIG in the germline V gene (reference sequence). V lost 0 bases, J lost 1 base, and 3 bases lay in between. This CDR3 is 13 amino acids long. The CDR3 DNA follows: TGTGCCTGGAGTGTCGGGAACACCGGGGAGCTGTTTTTT. It is translated as CAWSVGNTGELFF. The complete variable domain, with remaining parts taken from reference TRBV30 and TRBJ2-2, reads SQTIHQWPATLVQPVGSPLSLECTVEGTSNPNLYWYRQAAGRGLQLLFYSVGIGQISSEVPQNLSASRPQDRQFILSSKKLLLSDSGFYLCAWSVGNTGELFFGEGSRLTVL.

V gene TRBV27 combines with J gene TRBJ2-3; the match to TRBD2 covers 7 bases. Germline CDR1 reads MNHEY; CDR2 reads SMNVEV (reference sequence). The junction had 14 bases not matched to a gene; V was cut back by 5 bases and J by 0 bases. There are 18 residues in the CDR3. In DNA form, the CDR3 reads TGTGCCAGCAGTAGCAGGGACTATACCTCCGATAGCACAGATACGCAGTATTTT. Encoded protein: CASSSRDYTSDSTDTQYF.

The chain combines TRBV6-6 with TRBJ2-1; the D gene is possibly TRBD2 (6 bases). The germline gives CDR1 MNHNY, CDR2 SVGAGI (reference sequence). With 6 bases removed from V and 12 bases from J, the gap between germline ends came to 18 bases. The CDR3 runs to 13 residues. CDR3 region: CASSRGTGGWQFF. The CDR3 region has the DNA TGTGCCAGCAGCCGTGGGACTGGGGGGTGGCAGTTCTTC.

Turning to this clone: Other DNA sequences of this sample code for an identical CDR3. This chain uses TRBV1 with TRBJ1-4; the table's D gene call, TRBD1, was not cross checked with the DNA. TRBV1 is a known pseudogene. CDR3 size: 16 residues. CDR3 residues: CTSSQVKGQANEKLFF. In DNA form, the CDR3 reads TGCACCAGCAGCCAAGTTAAAGGACAGGCTAATGAAAAATTGTTTTTT.

The chain is built from TRBV6-1 and TRBJ2-7; D might be TRBD1 (6 bases). The CDR3 covers 14 residues. Germline CDR1 is MNHNS and CDR2 is SASEGT. Trimming took 5 bases from V and 2 from J, leaving 13 bases between them. CDR3 in DNA: TGTGCCAGCAGTCCGATGGACAGCACCTACGAGCAGTACTTC. Translated: CASSPMDSTYEQYF.

CDR3 DNA sequence: TGTGCTAGTGGTTTGGGGCAGGGCTTCTATGGCTACACCTTC. This gives the protein CASGLGQGFYGYTF. The genes are TRBV12-5 and TRBJ1-2; maybe TRBD1 (5 bases). The CDR3 loop spans 14 amino acids. Germline V gene data show CDR1 as LGHNT and CDR2 as FRNRAP. V lost 1 base to trimming and J lost 4 bases, with 10 bases between them.

The chain uses TRBV27 and TRBJ1-1; weak D call: TRBD1 (5 bases). The germline V gene encodes CDR1 MNHEY and CDR2 SMNVEV (reference sequence). The CDR3 loop spans 15 amino acids. V was cut by 1 base and J by 5 bases, with 14 bases left in between. The CDR3 reads CASSLFSGGRTEAFF. CDR3 DNA: TGTGCCAGCAGTTTATTTTCGGGGGGACGGACTGAAGCTTTCTTT.

This sequence joins TRBV19 and TRBJ2-3; 8 nucleotides align to TRBD2. After removal of 2 bases from V and 3 bases from J, the junction contained 10 bases not matched to a gene. The CDR3 covers 17 residues. Germline V lookup: CDR1 LNHDA, CDR2 SQIVND (reference sequence). The CDR3 sequence: CASSIISGGGKTDTQYF. The CDR3 DNA reads TGTGCCAGTAGTATAATCTCGGGCGGGGGGAAAACAGATACGCAGTATTTT.

The rearrangement uses TRBV6-1 and TRBJ1-1; perhaps TRBD1 as D (6 bases). This CDR3 region has 13 residues. Deletions cut 8 bases from V and 0 bases from J, with 10 bases between. The germline V gene has CDR1 MNHNS and CDR2 SASEGT. DNA of the CDR3: TGTGCCAGCGGCAGGGGCCTGAACACTGAAGCTTTCTTT. Translation: CASGRGLNTEAFF.

The chain has TRBV4-2 and TRBJ1-4; D is unclear. Germline CDR1 LGHNA, CDR2 YNFKEQ. Trimming took off 0 bases at V and 4 bases at J, with 12 bases between the two ends. The CDR3 is 16 residues long. The CDR3 is CASSQDGRSLNEKLFF. CDR3 DNA: TGTGCCAGCAGCCAAGATGGGAGGAGCCTTAATGAAAAACTGTTTTTT.

The chain carries TRBV28 and TRBJ1-4; 10 bases are a match to TRBD1. Germline V gene sequence: CDR1 MDHEN, CDR2 SYDVKM. V gave up 4 bases and J gave up 2 bases; unmatched junction bases: 7. The CDR3 spans 17 residues. The CDR3 bases are TGTGCCAGCAGTTCCACTTGGACAGGGGGTACTAATGAAAAACTGTTTTTT. This codes for CASSSTWTGGTNEKLFF.

The chain is built from TRBV18 and TRBJ1-1; 11 nucleotides line up with TRBD1. V shed 0 bases and J 0 bases; nucleotides not matched to a gene: 6. Germline CDR1 KGHSH, CDR2 LQKENI. CDR3 length equals 18 residues. CDR3 amino acids: CASSPPGTGGIMNTEAFF. In nucleotides, the CDR3 is TGTGCCAGCTCACCACCCGGGACAGGGGGGATTATGAACACTGAAGCTTTCTTT. The whole variable domain, filled in from reference TRBV18 and TRBJ1-1, reads NAGVMQNPRHLVRRRGQEARLRCSPMKGHSHVYWYRQLPEEGLKFMVYLQKENIIDESGMPKERFSAEFPKEGPSILRIQQVVRGDSAAYFCASSPPGTGGIMNTEAFFGQGTRLTVV.

V gene TRBV25-1 combines with J gene TRBJ2-3, with TRBD1 matching 11 bases. Losses at the gene ends were 3 bases for V and 6 bases for J; bases not matched to a gene: 5. CDR1 MGHDK and CDR2 SYGVNS come from the germline V gene. The CDR3 length is 15 residues. CDR3 in DNA: TGTGCCAGCAGTGACCCCGGGGACAGGGGGGATACGCAGTATTTT. Translated: CASSDPGDRGDTQYF.